Each of the 9 T cell receptor beta chains below was sequenced from the same sample in a study of technical replicates of blood from a handful of donors. Sequencing was performed with immunoSEQ multiplex PCR; in TCRdb, only in-frame clones are kept and a portion is missing. This sample has 85,000 to 90,000 clones, with roughly 90% found just once. The sequencing sample was made of T cells isolated from PBMCs. The receptors originated from a human donor in good health.

CDR3 DNA: TGTGCCAGCAGTGAAGGACCAGGGAAACACAACGAGCAGTACTTC. Translated, it gives CASSEGPGKHNEQYF. The chain combines TRBV6-1 with TRBJ2-7, with TRBD1 as a possible D gene (5 bases). The germline V and J ends were trimmed by 1 base and 5 bases, with 15 bases remaining between them. This CDR3 spans 15 amino acids. Germline CDR1 MNHNS, CDR2 SASEGT.

This clone was observed a single time. V gene TRBV11-3 combines with J gene TRBJ2-5; tentatively, D is TRBD1 (5 bases). Germline CDR1 is SGHNT and CDR2 is YENEEA. CDR3 length: 13 amino acids. V was shortened by 3 bases and J by 5 bases, with 10 bases between the two germline ends. In DNA form, the CDR3 reads TGTGCCAGCAGCTTTTCAGGGCTTGAGACCCAGTACTTC. It specifies CASSFSGLETQYF.

V and J are TRBV28 and TRBJ2-3; TRBD2 might be the D (7 bases). From germline, CDR1 is MDHEN and CDR2 SYDVKM. The length of the CDR3 is 16 residues. The germline V and J ends were trimmed by 3 bases and 3 bases, with 16 bases remaining between them. CDR3 sequence: CASSFIGGLTTDTQYF. The DNA for the CDR3 is TGTGCCAGCAGTTTTATCGGGGGGCTCACGACAGATACGCAGTATTTT.

The genes are TRBV2 and TRBJ2-3; 8 bases line up with TRBD2. The CDR3 runs to 16 residues. After removal of 8 bases from V and 2 bases from J, the junction contained 12 bases not matched to a gene. Per germline, CDR1 SNHLY and CDR2 FYNNEI. Here the CDR3 reads CASGKVRLAPTDTQYF. Written as DNA, the CDR3 is TGTGCCAGCGGTAAGGTTCGACTAGCGCCCACAGATACGCAGTATTTT.

This chain uses TRBV18 with TRBJ2-1; D gene uncertain. This CDR3 spans 13 amino acids. Germline V CDR1 and CDR2: KGHSH, LQKENI. Trimming left V 4 bases short and J 9 bases short, with 13 bases between. The CDR3 coding sequence is TGTGCCAGCTCACGAGCGAATTTCGGTGAGCAGTTCTTC. Amino acids: CASSRANFGEQFF.

This rearrangement joins TRBV7-3 to TRBJ1-1; TRBD1 matches at 11 bases. The CDR3 contains 17 residues. The V segment lost 2 bases and the J segment 0 bases; nucleotides outside the gene matches: 5. Germline V CDR1 and CDR2: SGHTA, FQGTGA. CDR3 coding DNA: TGTGCCAGCAGCTTAGGGACAGGGGGACCGTTGAACACTGAAGCTTTCTTT. Amino acids: CASSLGTGGPLNTEAFF.

The chain recombines TRBV5-1 with TRBJ1-2, with D hard to call. Looked up from germline, CDR1 is SGHRS and CDR2 is YFSETQ. This CDR3 region has 15 residues. Trimming left V 0 bases short and J 4 bases short, with 13 bases between. In nucleotides, the CDR3 is TGCGCCAGCAGCTTGGGGTTAGAGGGTTTCTATGGCTACACCTTC. This codes for CASSLGLEGFYGYTF. Using reference TRBV5-1 and TRBJ1-2 for the parts outside the CDR3, the full variable domain is KAGVTQTPRYLIKTRGQQVTLSCSPISGHRSVSWYQQTPGQGLQFLFEYFSETQRNKGNFPGRFSGRQFSNSRSEMNVSTLELGDSALYLCASSLGLEGFYGYTFGSGTRLTVV.

The chain uses TRBV5-1 and TRBJ2-1; TRBD2 matches at 8 bases. The germline gives CDR1 SGHRS, CDR2 YFSETQ. The CDR3 is 16 amino acids. V lost 7 bases to trimming and J lost 2 bases; unmatched junction nucleotides: 11. CDR3 coding DNA: TGCGCCAGCGGATCCTCGGGGGGGGTCCCCTACAATGAGCAGTTCTTC. This sequence encodes CASGSSGGVPYNEQFF.

This clone was picked up one time. The V gene is TRBV5-1, the J gene TRBJ1-1; 7 bases align to TRBD1. The V gene end was trimmed by 1 base and the J gene end by 11 bases; junction bases not matched to a gene: 14. Germline V gives CDR1 SGHRS, CDR2 YFSETQ. The CDR3 totals 15 residues. The CDR3 coding sequence is TGCGCCAGCAGCTTGTCTACCGGACAGGCCGGGCAGGCTTTCTTT. Translating gives CASSLSTGQAGQAFF.